The clone carrying this T cell receptor beta chain was observed a few times. The CDR3 is 12 residues long. Germline assignment: CDR1 SNHLY and CDR2 FYNNEI. Unmatched junction bases numbered 4, after V lost 5 bases and J lost 7 bases. The data originate from a study of cytomegalovirus exposure and HLA in healthy donors. Vbeta (60) and Jbeta (13) primers were used in the PCR. Assay used: immunoSEQ multiplex PCR; TCRdb lists only in-frame clones, some missing. The profile shows about 240,000 clones, around 76% of them singletons. The sample taken for sequencing was PBMCs. The clonotype comes from a woman aged 40-49 years in good health and CMV-seropositive. The J gene is TRBJ1-1, the V gene TRBV2; 7 bases are a match to TRBD1. CDR3 in amino acids: CASSRQGSEAFF. CDR3 sequence (DNA): TGTGCCAGCAGTAGACAGGGAAGTGAAGCTTTCTTT.